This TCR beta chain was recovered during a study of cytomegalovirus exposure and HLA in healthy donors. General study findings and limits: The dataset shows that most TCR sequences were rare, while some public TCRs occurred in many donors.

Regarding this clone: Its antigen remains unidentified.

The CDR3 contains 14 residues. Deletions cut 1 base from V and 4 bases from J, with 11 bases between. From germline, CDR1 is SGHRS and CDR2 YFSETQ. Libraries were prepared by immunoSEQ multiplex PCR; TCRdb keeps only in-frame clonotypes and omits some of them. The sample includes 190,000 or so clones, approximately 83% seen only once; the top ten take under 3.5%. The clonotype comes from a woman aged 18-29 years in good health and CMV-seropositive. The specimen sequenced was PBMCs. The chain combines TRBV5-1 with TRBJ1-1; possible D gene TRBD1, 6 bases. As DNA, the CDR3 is TGCGCCAGCAGCTTGATGAGGGGGGGCACTGAAGCTTTCTTT. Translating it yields CASSLMRGGTEAFF.